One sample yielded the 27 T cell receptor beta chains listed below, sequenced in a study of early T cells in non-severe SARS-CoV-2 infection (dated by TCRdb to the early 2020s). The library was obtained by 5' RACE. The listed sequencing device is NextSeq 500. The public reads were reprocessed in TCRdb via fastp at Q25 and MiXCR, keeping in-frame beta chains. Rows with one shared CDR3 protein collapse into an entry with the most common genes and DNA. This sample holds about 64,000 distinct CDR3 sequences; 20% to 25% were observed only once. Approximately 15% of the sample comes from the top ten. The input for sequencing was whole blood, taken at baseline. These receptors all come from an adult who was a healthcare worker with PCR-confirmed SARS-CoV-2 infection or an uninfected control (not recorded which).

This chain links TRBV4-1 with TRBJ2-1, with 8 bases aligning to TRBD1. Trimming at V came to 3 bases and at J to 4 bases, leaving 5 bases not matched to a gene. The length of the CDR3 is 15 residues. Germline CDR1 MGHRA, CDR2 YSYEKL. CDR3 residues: CASSQADRDYNEQFF. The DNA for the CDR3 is TGCGCCAGCAGCCAGGCGGACAGGGATTACAATGAGCAGTTCTTC.

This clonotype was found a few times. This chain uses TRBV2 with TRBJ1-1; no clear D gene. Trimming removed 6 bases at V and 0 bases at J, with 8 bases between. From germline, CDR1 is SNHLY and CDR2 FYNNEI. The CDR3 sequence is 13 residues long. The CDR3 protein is CASRREMNTEAFF. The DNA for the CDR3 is TGTGCCAGCAGGAGAGAGATGAACACTGAAGCTTTCTTT.

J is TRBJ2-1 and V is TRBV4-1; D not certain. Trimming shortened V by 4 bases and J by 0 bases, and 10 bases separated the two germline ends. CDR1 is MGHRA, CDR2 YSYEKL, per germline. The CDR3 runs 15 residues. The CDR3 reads CASSPSASSYNEQFF. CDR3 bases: TGCGCCAGCAGCCCGTCAGCGAGCTCCTACAATGAGCAGTTCTTC.

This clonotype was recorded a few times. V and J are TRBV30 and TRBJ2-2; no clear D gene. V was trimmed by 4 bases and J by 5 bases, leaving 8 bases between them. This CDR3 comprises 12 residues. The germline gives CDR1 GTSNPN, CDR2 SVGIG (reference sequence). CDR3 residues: CAWTRVTGELFF. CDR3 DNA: TGTGCCTGGACTAGGGTGACCGGGGAGCTGTTTTTT.

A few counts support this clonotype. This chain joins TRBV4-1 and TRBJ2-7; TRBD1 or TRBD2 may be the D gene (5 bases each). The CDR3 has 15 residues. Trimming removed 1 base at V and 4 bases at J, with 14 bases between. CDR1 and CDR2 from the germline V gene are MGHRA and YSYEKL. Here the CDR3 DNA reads TGCGCCAGCAGCCAAGTTGCAGGGACCCAGTACGAGCAGTACTTC. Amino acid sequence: CASSQVAGTQYEQYF.

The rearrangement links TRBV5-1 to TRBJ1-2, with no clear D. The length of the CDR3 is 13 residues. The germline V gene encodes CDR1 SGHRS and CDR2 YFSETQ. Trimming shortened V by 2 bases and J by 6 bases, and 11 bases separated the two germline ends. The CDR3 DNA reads TGCGCCAGCAGCTTCAACGGGAAGGATGGCTACACCTTC. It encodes CASSFNGKDGYTF.

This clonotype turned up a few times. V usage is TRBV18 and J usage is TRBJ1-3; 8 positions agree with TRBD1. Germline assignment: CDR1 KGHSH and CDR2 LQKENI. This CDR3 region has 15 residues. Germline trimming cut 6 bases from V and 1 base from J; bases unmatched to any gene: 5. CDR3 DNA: TGTGCCAGCTCGACAGGGGCCGGATCTGGAAACACCATATATTTT. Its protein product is CASSTGAGSGNTIYF. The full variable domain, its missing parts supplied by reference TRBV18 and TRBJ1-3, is NAGVMQNPRHLVRRRGQEARLRCSPMKGHSHVYWYRQLPEEGLKFMVYLQKENIIDESGMPKERFSAEFPKEGPSILRIQQVVRGDSAAYFCASSTGAGSGNTIYFGEGSWLTVV.

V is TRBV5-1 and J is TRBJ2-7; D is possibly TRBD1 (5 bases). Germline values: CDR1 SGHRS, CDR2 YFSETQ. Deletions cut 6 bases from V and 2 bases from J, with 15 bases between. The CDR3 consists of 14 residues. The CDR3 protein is CASIGQGPPYEQYF. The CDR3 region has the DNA TGCGCCAGCATTGGGCAGGGTCCCCCCTACGAGCAGTACTTC. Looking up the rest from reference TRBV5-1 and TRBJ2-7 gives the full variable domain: KAGVTQTPRYLIKTRGQQVTLSCSPISGHRSVSWYQQTPGQGLQFLFEYFSETQRNKGNFPGRFSGRQFSNSRSEMNVSTLELGDSALYLCASIGQGPPYEQYFGPGTRLTVT.

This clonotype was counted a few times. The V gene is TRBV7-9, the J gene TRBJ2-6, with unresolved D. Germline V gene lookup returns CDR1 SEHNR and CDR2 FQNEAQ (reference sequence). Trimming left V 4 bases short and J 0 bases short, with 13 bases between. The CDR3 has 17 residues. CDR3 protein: CASSSLLVNSGANVLTF. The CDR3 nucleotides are TGTGCCAGCAGCTCTCTGTTGGTCAACTCTGGGGCCAACGTCCTGACTTTC.

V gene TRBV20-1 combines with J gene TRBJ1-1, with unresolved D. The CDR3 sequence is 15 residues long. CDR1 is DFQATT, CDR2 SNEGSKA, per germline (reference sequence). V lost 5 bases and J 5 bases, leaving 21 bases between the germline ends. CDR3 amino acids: CSAEGINHGGTEAFF. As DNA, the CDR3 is TGCAGTGCTGAGGGAATAAACCACGGAGGAACTGAAGCTTTCTTT.

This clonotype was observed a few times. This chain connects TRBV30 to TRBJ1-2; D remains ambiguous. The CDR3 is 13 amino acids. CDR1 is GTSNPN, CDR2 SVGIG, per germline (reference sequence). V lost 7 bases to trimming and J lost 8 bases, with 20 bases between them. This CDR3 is CALDLSREGGYTF. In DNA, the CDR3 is TGTGCCTTAGACCTAAGCCGGGAGGGAGGCTACACCTTC.

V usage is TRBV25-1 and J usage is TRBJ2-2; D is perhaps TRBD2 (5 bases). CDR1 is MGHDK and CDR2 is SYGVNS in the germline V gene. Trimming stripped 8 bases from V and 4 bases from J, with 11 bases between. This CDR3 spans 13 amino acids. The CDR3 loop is CASGSGVTGELFF. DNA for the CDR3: TGTGCCAGCGGTTCCGGGGTCACCGGGGAGCTGTTTTTT.

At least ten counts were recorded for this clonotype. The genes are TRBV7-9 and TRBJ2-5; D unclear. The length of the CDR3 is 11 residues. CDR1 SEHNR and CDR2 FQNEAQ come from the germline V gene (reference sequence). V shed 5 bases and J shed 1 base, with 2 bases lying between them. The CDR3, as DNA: TGTGCCAGCAGCCGCCAAGAGACCCAGTACTTC. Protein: CASSRQETQYF.

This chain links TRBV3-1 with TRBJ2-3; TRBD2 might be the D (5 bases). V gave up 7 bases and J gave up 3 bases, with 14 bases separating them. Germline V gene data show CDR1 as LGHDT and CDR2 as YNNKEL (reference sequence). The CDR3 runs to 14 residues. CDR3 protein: CASTYSRRTDTQYF. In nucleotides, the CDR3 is TGTGCCAGCACCTATTCTAGGAGGACAGATACGCAGTATTTT.

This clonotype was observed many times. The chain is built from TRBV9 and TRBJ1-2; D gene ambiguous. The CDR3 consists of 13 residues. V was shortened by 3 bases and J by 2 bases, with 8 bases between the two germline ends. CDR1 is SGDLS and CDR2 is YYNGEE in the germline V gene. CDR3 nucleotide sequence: TGTGCCAGCAGCGCCGCGGGGAACTATGGCTACACCTTC. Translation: CASSAAGNYGYTF. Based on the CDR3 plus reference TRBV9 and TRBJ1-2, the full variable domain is DSGVTQTPKHLITATGQRVTLRCSPRSGDLSVYWYQQSLDQGLQFLIQYYNGEERAKGNILERFSAQQFPDLHSELNLSSLELGDSALYFCASSAAGNYGYTFGSGTRLTVV.

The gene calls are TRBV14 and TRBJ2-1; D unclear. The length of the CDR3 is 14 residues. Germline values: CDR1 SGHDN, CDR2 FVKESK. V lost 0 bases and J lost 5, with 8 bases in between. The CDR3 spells CASSQEAINNEQFF. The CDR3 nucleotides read TGTGCCAGCAGCCAAGAAGCCATCAACAATGAGCAGTTCTTC.

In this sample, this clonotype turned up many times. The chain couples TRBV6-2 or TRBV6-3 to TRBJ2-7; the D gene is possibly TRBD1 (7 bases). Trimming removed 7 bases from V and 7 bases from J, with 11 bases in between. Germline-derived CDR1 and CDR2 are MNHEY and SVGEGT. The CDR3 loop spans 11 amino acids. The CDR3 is CASNQGGEQYF. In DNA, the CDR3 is TGTGCCAGCAACCAGGGGGGAGAGCAGTACTTC.

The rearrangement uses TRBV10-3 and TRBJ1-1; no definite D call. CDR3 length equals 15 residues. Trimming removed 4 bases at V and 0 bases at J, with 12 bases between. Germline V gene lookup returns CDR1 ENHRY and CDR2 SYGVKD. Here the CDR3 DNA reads TGTGCCATCAGTGGTAGCAGGACTTTGAACACTGAAGCTTTCTTT. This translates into CAISGSRTLNTEAFF.

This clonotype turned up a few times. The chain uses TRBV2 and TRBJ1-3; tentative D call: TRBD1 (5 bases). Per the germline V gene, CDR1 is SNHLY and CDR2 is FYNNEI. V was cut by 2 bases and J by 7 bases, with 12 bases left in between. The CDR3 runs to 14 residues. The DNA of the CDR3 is TGTGCCAGCAGTGAATTGGTAGGGGTGAACACCATATATTTT. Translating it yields CASSELVGVNTIYF.

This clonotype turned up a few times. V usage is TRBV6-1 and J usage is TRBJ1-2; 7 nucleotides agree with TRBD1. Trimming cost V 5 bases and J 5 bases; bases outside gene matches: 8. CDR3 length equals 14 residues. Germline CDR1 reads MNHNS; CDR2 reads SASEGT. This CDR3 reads CASSPGTAGYGYTF. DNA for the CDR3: TGTGCCAGCAGTCCCGGGACAGCTGGATATGGCTACACCTTC.

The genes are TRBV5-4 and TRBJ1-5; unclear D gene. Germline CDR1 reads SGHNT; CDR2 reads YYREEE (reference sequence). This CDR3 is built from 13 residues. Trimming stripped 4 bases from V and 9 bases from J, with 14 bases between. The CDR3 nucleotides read TGTGCCAGCAGCAGAGAGCAGGCGGGGCCCCAGCATTTT. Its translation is CASSREQAGPQHF. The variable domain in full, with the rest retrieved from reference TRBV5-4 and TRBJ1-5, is ETGVTQSPTHLIKTRGQQVTLRCSSQSGHNTVSWYQQALGQGPQFIFQYYREEENGRGNFPPRFSGLQFPNYSSELNVNALELDDSALYLCASSREQAGPQHFGDGTRLSIL.

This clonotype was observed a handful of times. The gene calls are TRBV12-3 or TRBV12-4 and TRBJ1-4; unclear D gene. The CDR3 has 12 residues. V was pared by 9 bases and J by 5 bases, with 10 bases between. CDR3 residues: CASLAVNEKLFF. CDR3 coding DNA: TGTGCCAGTCTGGCAGTAAATGAAAAACTGTTTTTT.

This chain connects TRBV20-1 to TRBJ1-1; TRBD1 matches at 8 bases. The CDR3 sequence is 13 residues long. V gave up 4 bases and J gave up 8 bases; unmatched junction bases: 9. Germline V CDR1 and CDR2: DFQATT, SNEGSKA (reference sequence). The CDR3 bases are TGCAGTGCTAACCCCGGACAGGGCGTAGAAGCTTTCTTT. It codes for CSANPGQGVEAFF.

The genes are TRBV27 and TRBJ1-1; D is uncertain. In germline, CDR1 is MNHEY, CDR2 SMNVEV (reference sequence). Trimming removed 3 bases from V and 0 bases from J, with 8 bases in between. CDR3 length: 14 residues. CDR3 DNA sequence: TGTGCCAGCAGTTTGCACGGGGTGAACACTGAAGCTTTCTTT. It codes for CASSLHGVNTEAFF.

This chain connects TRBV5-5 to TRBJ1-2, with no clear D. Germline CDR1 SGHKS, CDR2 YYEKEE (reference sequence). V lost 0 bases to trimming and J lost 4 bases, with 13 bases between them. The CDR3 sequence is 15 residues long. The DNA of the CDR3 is TGTGCCAGCAGCTTGGCCGTACGCAAGGTCTATGGCTACACCTTC. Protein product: CASSLAVRKVYGYTF.

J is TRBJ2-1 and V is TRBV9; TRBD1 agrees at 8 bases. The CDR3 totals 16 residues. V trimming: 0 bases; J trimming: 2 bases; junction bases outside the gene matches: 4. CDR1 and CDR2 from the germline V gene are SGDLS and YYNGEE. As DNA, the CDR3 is TGTGCCAGCAGCGTAGATGAGACAGGGGCCTACAATGAGCAGTTCTTC. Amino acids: CASSVDETGAYNEQFF.

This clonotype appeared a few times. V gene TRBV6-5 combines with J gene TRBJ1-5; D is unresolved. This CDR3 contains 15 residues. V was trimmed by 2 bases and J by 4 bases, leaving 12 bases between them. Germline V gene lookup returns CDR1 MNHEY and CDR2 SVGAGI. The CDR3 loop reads CASSYSGIGNQPQHF. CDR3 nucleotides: TGTGCCAGCAGTTACAGCGGAATCGGTAATCAGCCCCAGCATTTT.